A single sample is the source of the 12 T cell receptor beta chains below, sequenced in a study of persistence of HIV-infected CD4 T cells. Their cognate antigens are unknown. This nonspecific control used anti-CD3/anti-CD28 bead stimulation of CD4+ T cells. Responding CD4+ T cells were sorted by upregulation of both CD40 ligand and CD69. This was the immunoSEQ version 4 assay in survey mode. Produced via immunoSEQ multiplex PCR; TCRdb's table is partial and in-frame only. The sample has some 40,000 clones; 90% to 95% are singletons. The sample was CD4+ T cells sorted from PBMCs after approximately 18-hour stimulation, taken from a patient who received antiretroviral therapy. The receptor source for this set is an adult man with HIV who was CMV-seropositive.

The genes are TRBV27 and TRBJ1-2; 8 bases line up with TRBD1. The trim removed 4 bases at V and 8 bases at J, leaving 9 bases unmatched. CDR1 MNHEY and CDR2 SMNVEV come from the germline V gene (reference sequence). This CDR3 region has 14 residues. The CDR3 DNA follows: TGTGCCAGCAGTTACGGACAGGGAGTGGGAGGCTACACCTTC. This translates into CASSYGQGVGGYTF.

This chain joins TRBV27 and TRBJ2-2; 8 bases fit TRBD1. Germline V lookup: CDR1 MNHEY, CDR2 SMNVEV (reference sequence). The CDR3 extends over 15 amino acids. The V and J ends lost 5 bases and 5 bases, in that order; junction bases with no gene match: 7. CDR3 amino acids: CASSHADRETGELFF. The CDR3 DNA sequence: TGTGCCAGCAGTCACGCGGACAGGGAGACCGGGGAGCTGTTTTTT.

The chain links TRBV7-3 to TRBJ2-3; 8 bases are shared with TRBD2. This CDR3 is 17 amino acids long. Germline CDR1 and CDR2: SGHTA and FQGTGA. After removal of 5 bases from V and 3 bases from J, the junction contained 13 bases not matched to a gene. CDR3 region: CASSTPGGLAETDTQYF. In nucleotides, the CDR3 is TGTGCCAGCAGCACTCCGGGGGGGCTAGCTGAGACAGATACGCAGTATTTT.

Worth noting for this clone: At the DNA level, this CDR3 is encoded by other sequences in the same sample as well. The chain carries TRBV5-4 and TRBJ2-5, with TRBD1 as a possible D gene (8 bases). This CDR3 is 15 amino acids long. Germline loops: CDR1 SGHNT, CDR2 YYREEE (reference sequence). Trimming removed 0 bases at V and 4 bases at J, with 13 bases between. This CDR3 is CASSLDRGGAETQYF. In nucleotides, the CDR3 is TGTGCCAGCAGCTTGGACAGGGGGGGGGCAGAGACCCAGTACTTC.

This rearrangement joins TRBV6-5 to TRBJ1-1; D not certain. The germline V gene encodes CDR1 MNHEY and CDR2 SVGAGI. The CDR3 runs 14 residues. The V and J ends lost 4 bases and 1 base respectively, with 10 bases between them. CDR3: CASSSGLWNTEAFF. CDR3 sequence (DNA): TGTGCCAGCAGTTCTGGACTCTGGAACACTGAAGCTTTCTTT.

This rearrangement joins TRBV6-5 to TRBJ2-5; tentative D call: TRBD2 (6 bases). In germline, CDR1 is MNHEY, CDR2 SVGAGI. The CDR3 has 16 residues. Trimming stripped 0 bases from V and 5 bases from J, with 16 bases between. The CDR3 DNA reads as TGTGCCAGCAGTTACTCACCCGGGGGTTGGGTGGAGACCCAGTACTTC. Its translation is CASSYSPGGWVETQYF.

The CDR3 DNA sequence: TGTGCCAGCAGCTCGCTTAGGGATACTGAAGCTTTCTTT. The encoded protein is CASSSLRDTEAFF. The V and J genes are TRBV7-3 and TRBJ1-1; D is ambiguous. The CDR3 is 13 amino acids. Trimming took 4 bases from V and 5 from J, leaving 11 bases between them. In germline, CDR1 is SGHTA, CDR2 FQGTGA.

The V gene is TRBV21-1, the J gene TRBJ2-4. TRBV21-1 is termed a pseudogene. The CDR3 covers 12 residues. The CDR3 protein is CASSSSKNIQYF. The CDR3 DNA is TGTGCCAGCAGCAGCTCCAAAAACATTCAGTACTTC.

The chain uses TRBV7-9 and TRBJ2-7; the match to TRBD1 covers 10 bases. This CDR3 comprises 15 residues. Germline values: CDR1 SEHNR, CDR2 FQNEAQ (reference sequence). With 0 bases clipped from V and 4 bases from J, the junction kept 3 bases outside the gene matches. CDR3 sequence (DNA): TGTGCCAGCAGCTTAGCACTGGGACAGGGGTACGAGCAGTACTTC. This gives the protein CASSLALGQGYEQYF.

This clone was observed a single time. J is TRBJ2-1 and V is TRBV2; D may be TRBD1 (5 bases). The V end was cut by 6 bases, the J end by 4 bases, with 16 bases between. The CDR3 covers 15 residues. Per germline, CDR1 SNHLY and CDR2 FYNNEI. The CDR3 DNA sequence: TGTGCCAGCAGCGCCGAAAATAGGGGATACAATGAGCAGTTCTTC. Amino acids: CASSAENRGYNEQFF.

The chain joins TRBV5-1 to TRBJ1-1; tentatively, D is TRBD1 (5 bases). Germline V gene sequence: CDR1 SGHRS, CDR2 YFSETQ. The CDR3 has 16 amino acids. Trimming removed 0 bases at V and 0 bases at J, with 12 bases between. The CDR3 coding sequence is TGCGCCAGCAGCTTGGTGCTGGGGCCTATGAACACTGAAGCTTTCTTT. Amino acids: CASSLVLGPMNTEAFF.

This clone has just one count. The junction differs from germline at one of its ends, possibly a read error. This specimen includes other DNA sequences encoding the same CDR3. The gene calls are TRBV5-1 and TRBJ1-3; TRBD1 matches 10 bases. Germline lookup yields CDR1 SGHRS and CDR2 YFSETQ. The CDR3 extends over 16 amino acids. CDR3 sequence: CASSITGTGVGNTIYF. The DNA of the CDR3 is TGCGCCAGCAGCATTACCGGGACAGGGGTCGGAAATACCATATATTTT.